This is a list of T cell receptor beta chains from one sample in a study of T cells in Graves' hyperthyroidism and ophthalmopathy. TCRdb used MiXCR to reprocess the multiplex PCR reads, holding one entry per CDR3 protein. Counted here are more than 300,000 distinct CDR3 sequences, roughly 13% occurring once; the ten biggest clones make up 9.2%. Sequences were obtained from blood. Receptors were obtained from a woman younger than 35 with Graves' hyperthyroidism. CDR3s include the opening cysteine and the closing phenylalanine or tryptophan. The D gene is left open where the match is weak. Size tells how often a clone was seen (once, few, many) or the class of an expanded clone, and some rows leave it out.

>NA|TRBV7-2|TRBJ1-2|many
CASSVPSVGSGYTF
TGTGCCAGCTCTGTTCCAAGTGTGGGGAGTGGCTACACCTTC
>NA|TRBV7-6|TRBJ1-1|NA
CASSWGRLGSLNTEAFF
TGTGCCAGCAGCTGGGGACGTCTAGGGTCCCTGAACACTGAAGCTTTCTTT
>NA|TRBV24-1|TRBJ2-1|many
CATSEEGIYNEQFF
TGTGCCACCAGTGAAGAGGGAATCTACAATGAGCAGTTCTTC
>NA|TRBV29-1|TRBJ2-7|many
CSVKGTLTYEQYF
TGCAGCGTTAAGGGGACACTGACCTACGAGCAGTACTTC
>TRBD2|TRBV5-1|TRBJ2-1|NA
CASSLVLAGDERFF
TGCGCCAGCAGCTTGGTACTAGCGGGGGATGAGCGGTTCTTC
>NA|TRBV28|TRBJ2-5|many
CASSQGGRWETQYF
TGTGCCAGCAGCCAAGGGGGACGGTGGGAGACCCAGTACTTC
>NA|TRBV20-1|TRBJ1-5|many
CSVVGYGNQPQHF
TGCAGTGTCGTAGGATACGGCAATCAGCCCCAGCATTTT
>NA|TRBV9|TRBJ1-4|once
CASNARWEKLFF
TGTGCCAGCAATGCTCGCTGGGAAAAACTGTTTTTT
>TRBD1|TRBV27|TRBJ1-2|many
CASRYSGTGYGYTF
TGTGCCAGCAGATATTCCGGGACAGGCTATGGCTACACCTTC
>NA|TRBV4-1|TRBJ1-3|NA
CASSFLGLHGNTIYF
TGCGCCAGCAGCTTTCTAGGGTTGCACGGAAACACCATATATTTT
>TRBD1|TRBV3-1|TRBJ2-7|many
CASSQLDREYEQYF
TGTGCCAGCAGCCAACTCGACAGGGAGTACGAGCAGTACTTC
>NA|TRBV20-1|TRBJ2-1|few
CSAQVEYNEQFF
TGCAGTGCTCAGGTGGAATACAATGAGCAGTTCTTC
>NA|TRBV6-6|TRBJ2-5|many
CASSYVAQGTETQYF
TGTGCCAGCAGTTACGTAGCCCAGGGAACAGAGACCCAGTACTTC
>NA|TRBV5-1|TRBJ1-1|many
CASSSGPMNTEAFF
TGCGCCAGCAGCTCGGGGCCGATGAACACTGAAGCTTTCTTT
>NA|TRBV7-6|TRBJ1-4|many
CASRRDLGNEKLFF
TGTGCCAGCAGAAGGGACCTCGGGAATGAAAAACTGTTTTTT
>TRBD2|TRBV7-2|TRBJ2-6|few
CASSLIGLAGVGGANVLTF
TGTGCCAGCAGCTTAATAGGACTAGCGGGAGTAGGTGGGGCCAACGTCCTGACTTTC
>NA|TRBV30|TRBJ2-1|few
CAWSGMRNEQFF
TGTGCCTGGAGCGGGATGAGGAATGAGCAGTTCTTC
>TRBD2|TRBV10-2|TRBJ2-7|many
CASSARTSGVSEQYF
TGCGCCAGCAGCGCCCGGACTAGCGGGGTTTCCGAGCAGTACTTC
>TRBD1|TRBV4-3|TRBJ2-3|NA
CASSQDRLGGPDTQYF
TGCGCCAGCAGCCAAGACCGGTTAGGGGGCCCAGATACGCAGTATTTT
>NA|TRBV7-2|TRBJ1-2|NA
CASSPNRRYGYTF
TGTGCCAGCAGCCCGAATAGGCGGTATGGCTACACCTTC
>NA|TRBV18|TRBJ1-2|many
CASSPSGENYGYTF
TGTGCCAGCTCACCATCAGGAGAGAACTATGGCTACACCTTC
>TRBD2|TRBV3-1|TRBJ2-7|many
CASSQGLAENNEQYF
TGTGCCAGCAGCCAAGGGCTAGCGGAGAACAACGAGCAGTACTTC
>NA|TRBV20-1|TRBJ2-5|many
CSATDLQETQYF
TGCAGTGCTACGGACCTCCAAGAGACCCAGTACTTC
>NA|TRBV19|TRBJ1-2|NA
CASSIVGSMSGYTF
TGTGCCAGTAGTATAGTCGGCAGTATGTCTGGCTACACCTTC
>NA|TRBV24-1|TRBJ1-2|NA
CATGSNYGYTF
TGTGCCACCGGCAGTAACTATGGCTACACCTTC
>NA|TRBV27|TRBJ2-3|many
CASRLPTADTQYF
TGTGCCAGCAGACTCCCCACGGCAGATACGCAGTATTTT
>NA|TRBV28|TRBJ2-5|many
CASSYQGAGEETQYF
TGTGCCAGCAGTTATCAGGGGGCGGGAGAAGAGACCCAGTACTTC
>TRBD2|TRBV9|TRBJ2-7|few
CASSVGLGLAGTEQYF
TGTGCCAGCAGCGTAGGTCTGGGTCTAGCGGGAACCGAGCAGTACTTC
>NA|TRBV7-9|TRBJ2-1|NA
CASSNGMDEQFF
TGTGCCAGCAGTAATGGGATGGATGAGCAGTTCTTC
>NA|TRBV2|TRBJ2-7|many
CASKRSSAYEQYF
TGTGCCAGCAAACGGTCCAGCGCCTACGAGCAGTACTTC